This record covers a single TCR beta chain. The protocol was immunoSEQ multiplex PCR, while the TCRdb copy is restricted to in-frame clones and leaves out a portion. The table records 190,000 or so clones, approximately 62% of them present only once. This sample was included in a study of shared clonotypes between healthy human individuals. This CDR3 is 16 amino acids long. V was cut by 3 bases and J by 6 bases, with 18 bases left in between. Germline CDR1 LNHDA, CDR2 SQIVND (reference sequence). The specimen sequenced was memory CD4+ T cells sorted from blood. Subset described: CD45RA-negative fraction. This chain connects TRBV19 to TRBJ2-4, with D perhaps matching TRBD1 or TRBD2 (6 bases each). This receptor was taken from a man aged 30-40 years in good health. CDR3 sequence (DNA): TGTGCCAGTAGTATGATCTTAGGGGGGCCCCTAAACATTCAGTACTTC. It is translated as CASSMILGGPLNIQYF.